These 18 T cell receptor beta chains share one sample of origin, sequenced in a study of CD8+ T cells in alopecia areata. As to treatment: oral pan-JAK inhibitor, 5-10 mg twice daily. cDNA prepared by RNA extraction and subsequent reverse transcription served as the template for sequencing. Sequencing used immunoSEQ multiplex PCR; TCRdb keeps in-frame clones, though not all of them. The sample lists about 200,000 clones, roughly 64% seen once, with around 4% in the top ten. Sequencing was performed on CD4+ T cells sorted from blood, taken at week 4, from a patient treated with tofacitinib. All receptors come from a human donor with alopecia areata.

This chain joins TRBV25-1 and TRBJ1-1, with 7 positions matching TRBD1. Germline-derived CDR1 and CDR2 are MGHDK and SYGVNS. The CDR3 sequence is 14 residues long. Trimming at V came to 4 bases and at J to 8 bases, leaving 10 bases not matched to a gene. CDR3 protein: CASSVTGTAKEAFF. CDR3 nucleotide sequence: TGTGCCAGCAGTGTAACCGGGACAGCTAAGGAAGCTTTCTTT.

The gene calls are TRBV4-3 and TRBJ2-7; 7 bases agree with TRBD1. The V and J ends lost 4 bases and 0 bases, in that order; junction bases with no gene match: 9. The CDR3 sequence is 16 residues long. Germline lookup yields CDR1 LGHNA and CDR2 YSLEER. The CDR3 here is CASSRRTGTSSYEQYF. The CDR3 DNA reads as TGCGCCAGCAGCCGACGGACAGGAACGAGCTCCTACGAGCAGTACTTC.

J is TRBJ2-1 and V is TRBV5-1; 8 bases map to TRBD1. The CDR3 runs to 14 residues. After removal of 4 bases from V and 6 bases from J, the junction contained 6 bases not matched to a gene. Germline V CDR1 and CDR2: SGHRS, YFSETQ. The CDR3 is CASSEDRVGNEQFF. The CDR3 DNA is TGCGCCAGCAGCGAGGACAGGGTAGGCAATGAGCAGTTCTTC.

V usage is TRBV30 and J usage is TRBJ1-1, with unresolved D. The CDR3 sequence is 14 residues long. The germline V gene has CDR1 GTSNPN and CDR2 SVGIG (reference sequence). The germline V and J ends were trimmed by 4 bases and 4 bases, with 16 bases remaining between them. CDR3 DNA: TGTGCCTGGATCGGGATAGGAACAGTCACTGAAGCTTTCTTT. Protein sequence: CAWIGIGTVTEAFF.

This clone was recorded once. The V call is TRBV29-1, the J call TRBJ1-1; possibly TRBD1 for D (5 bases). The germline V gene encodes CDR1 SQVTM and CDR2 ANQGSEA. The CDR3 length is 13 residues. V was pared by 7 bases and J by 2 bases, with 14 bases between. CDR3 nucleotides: TGCAGCGGCTCCAGGGAATTCAACACTGAAGCTTTCTTT. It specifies CSGSREFNTEAFF.

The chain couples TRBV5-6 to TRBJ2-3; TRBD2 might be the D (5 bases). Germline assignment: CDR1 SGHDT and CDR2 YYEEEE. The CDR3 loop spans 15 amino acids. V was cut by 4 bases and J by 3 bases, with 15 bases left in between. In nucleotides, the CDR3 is TGTGCCAGCAGCCTACCCGGGGAAGGGACAGATACGCAGTATTTT. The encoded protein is CASSLPGEGTDTQYF.

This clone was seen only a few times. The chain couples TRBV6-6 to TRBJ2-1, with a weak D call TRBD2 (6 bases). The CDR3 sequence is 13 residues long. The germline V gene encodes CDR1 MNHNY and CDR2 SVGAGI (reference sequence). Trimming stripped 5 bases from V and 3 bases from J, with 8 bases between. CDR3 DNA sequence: TGTGCCAGCAGTACGGGACTCTACAATGAGCAGTTCTTC. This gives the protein CASSTGLYNEQFF.

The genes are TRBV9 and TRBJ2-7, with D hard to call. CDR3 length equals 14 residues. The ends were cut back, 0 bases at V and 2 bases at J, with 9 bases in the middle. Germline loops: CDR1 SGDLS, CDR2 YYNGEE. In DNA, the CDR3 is TGTGCCAGCAGCGTAGTTGGTGGAGCCTACGAGCAGTACTTC. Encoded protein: CASSVVGGAYEQYF.

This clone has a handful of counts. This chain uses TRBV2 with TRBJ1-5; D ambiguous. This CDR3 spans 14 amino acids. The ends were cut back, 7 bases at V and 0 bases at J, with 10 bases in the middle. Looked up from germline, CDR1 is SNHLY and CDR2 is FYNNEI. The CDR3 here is CASTIDISNQPQHF. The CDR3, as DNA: TGTGCCAGCACGATCGACATTAGCAATCAGCCCCAGCATTTT.

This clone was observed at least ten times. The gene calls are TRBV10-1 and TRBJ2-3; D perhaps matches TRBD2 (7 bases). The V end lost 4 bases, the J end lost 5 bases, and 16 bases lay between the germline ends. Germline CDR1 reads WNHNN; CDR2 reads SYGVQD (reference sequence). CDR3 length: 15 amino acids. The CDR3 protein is CASSVGGAGGDTQYF. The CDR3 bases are TGCGCCAGCAGTGTTGGGGGGGCCGGTGGAGATACGCAGTATTTT.

Here the CDR3 reads CASKSRPGTPMSQETQYF. The DNA of the CDR3 is TGTGCCAGCAAAAGTCGCCCGGGGACCCCAATGTCCCAAGAGACCCAGTACTTC. This chain uses TRBV7-2 with TRBJ2-5; D may correspond to TRBD1 or TRBD2 (5 bases each). V lost 7 bases and J 1 base, leaving 25 bases between the germline ends. Germline loops: CDR1 SGHTA, CDR2 FQGNSA. This CDR3 has 18 residues.

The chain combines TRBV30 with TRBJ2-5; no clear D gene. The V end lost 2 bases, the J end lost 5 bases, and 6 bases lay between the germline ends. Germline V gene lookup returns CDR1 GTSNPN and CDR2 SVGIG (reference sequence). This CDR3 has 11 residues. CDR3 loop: CAWSSAETQYF. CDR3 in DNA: TGTGCCTGGAGTAGTGCGGAGACCCAGTACTTC.

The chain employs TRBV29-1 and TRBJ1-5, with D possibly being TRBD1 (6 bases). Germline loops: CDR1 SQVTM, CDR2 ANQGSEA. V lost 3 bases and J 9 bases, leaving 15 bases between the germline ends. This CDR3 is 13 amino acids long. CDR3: CSVDAGAGMPQHF. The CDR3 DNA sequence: TGCAGCGTTGACGCGGGGGCGGGTATGCCCCAGCATTTT.

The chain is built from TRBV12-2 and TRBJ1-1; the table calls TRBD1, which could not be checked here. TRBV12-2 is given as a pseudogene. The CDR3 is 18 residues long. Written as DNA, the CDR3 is TGTGCAAGTCGCTTAGTTACGAGACAGGGGGTGATGGACACTGAAGCTTTCTTT. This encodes CASRLVTRQGVMDTEAFF.

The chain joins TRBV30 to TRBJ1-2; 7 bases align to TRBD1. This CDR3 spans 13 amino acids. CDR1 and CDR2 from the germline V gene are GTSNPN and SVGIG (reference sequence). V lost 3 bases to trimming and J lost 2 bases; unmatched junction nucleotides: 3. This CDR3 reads CAWRPGQNYGYTF. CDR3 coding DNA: TGTGCCTGGAGACCGGGACAGAACTATGGCTACACCTTC.

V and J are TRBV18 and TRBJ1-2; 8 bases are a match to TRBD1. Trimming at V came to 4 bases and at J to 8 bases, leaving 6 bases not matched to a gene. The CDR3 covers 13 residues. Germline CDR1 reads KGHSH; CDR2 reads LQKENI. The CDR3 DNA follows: TGTGCCAGCTCACAAGACAGGGGCGGCGGCTACACCTTC. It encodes CASSQDRGGGYTF. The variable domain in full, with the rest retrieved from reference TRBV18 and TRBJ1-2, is NAGVMQNPRHLVRRRGQEARLRCSPMKGHSHVYWYRQLPEEGLKFMVYLQKENIIDESGMPKERFSAEFPKEGPSILRIQQVVRGDSAAYFCASSQDRGGGYTFGSGTRLTVV.

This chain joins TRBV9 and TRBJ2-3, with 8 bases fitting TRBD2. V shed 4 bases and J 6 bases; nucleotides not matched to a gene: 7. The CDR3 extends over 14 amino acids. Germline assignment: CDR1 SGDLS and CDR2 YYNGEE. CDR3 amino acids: CASSSGTSMDTQYF. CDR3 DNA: TGTGCCAGCAGCTCCGGGACTAGTATGGATACGCAGTATTTT. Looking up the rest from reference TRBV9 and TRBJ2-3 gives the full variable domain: DSGVTQTPKHLITATGQRVTLRCSPRSGDLSVYWYQQSLDQGLQFLIQYYNGEERAKGNILERFSAQQFPDLHSELNLSSLELGDSALYFCASSSGTSMDTQYFGPGTRLTVL.

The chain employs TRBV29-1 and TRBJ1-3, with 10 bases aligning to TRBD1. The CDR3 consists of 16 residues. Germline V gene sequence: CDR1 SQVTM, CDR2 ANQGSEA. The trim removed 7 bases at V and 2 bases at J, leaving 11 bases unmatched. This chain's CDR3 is CSATLGGTGAGNTIYF. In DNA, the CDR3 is TGCAGCGCTACCCTAGGGGGGACAGGGGCTGGAAACACCATATATTTT.